This TCR beta chain was captured in a study of T-cell memory formation after mild COVID-19. TCRdb reprocessed the 5' RACE reads via MiXCR and lists one record per CDR3 protein. The sample consists of nearly 350,000 distinct CDR3 sequences, 10% to 15% of them appearing once. CDR1 and CDR2 from the germline V gene are SGHKS and YYEKEE (reference sequence). V lost 4 bases to trimming and J lost 2 bases; unmatched junction nucleotides: 5. The CDR3 length is 14 residues. This clonotype was counted only a few times. The chain links TRBV5-5 to TRBJ1-1; TRBD1 agrees at 7 bases. The sequence came from a man between 18 and 35 years old who had mild COVID-19 (a few samples of this study predate the infection). Cell type and time point are not known. The sequencing sample was made of PBMCs or a T cell subset sorted from them (not recorded which). The DNA of the CDR3 is TGTGCCAGCAGCAGGGGACAGCCTAACACTGAAGCTTTCTTT. Amino acids: CASSRGQPNTEAFF.